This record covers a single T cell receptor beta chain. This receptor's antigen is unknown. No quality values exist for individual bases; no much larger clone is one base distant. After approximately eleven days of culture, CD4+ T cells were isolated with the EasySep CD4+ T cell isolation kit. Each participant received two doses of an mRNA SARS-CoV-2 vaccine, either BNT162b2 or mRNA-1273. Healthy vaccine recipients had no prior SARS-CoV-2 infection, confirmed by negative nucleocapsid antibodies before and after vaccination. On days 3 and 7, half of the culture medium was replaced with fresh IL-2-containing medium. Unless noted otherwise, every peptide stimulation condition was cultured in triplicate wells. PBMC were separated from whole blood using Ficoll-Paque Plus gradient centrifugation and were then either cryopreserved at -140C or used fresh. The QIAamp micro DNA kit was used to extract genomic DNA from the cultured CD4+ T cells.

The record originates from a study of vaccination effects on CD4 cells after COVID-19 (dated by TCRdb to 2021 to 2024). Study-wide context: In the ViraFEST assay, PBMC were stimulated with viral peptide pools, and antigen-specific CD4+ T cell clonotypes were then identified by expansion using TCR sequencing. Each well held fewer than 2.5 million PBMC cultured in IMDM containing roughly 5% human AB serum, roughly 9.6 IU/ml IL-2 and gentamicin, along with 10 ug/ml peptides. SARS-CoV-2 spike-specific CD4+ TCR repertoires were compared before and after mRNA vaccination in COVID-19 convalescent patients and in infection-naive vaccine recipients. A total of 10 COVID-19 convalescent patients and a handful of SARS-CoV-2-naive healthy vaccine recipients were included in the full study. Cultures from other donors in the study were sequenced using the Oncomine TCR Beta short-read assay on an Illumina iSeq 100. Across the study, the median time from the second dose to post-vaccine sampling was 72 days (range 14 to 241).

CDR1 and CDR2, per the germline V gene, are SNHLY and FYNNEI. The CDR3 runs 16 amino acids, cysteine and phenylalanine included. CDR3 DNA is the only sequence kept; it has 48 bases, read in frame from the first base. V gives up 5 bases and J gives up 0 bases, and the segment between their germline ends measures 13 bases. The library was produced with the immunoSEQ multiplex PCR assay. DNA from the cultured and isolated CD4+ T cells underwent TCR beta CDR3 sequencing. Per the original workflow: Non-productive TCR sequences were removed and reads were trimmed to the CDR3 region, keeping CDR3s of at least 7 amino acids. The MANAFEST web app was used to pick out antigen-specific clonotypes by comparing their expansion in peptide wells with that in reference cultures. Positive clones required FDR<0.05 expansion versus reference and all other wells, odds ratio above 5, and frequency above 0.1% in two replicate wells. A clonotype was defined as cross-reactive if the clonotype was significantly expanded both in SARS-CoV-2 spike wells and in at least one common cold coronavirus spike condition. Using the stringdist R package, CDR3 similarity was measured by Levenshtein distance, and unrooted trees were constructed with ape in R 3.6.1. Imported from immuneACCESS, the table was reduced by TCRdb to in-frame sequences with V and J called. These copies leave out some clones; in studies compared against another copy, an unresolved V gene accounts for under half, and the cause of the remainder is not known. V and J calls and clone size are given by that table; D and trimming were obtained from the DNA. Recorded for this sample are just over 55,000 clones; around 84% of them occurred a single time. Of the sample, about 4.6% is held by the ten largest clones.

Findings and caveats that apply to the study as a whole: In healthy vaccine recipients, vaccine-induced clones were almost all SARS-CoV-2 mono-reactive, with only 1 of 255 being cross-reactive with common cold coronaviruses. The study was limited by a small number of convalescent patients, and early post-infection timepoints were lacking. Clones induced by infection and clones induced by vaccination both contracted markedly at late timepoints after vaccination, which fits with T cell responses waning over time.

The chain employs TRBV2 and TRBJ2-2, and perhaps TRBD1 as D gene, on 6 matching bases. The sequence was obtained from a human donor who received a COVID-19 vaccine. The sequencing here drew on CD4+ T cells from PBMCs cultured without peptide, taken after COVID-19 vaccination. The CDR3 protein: CASSLRTASNTGELFF. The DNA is TGTGCCAGCAGTCTGAGGACAGCCTCGAACACCGGGGAGCTGTTTTTT.